This T cell receptor (beta chain) was recorded in a study of T cells in Graves' hyperthyroidism and ophthalmopathy. Active moderate-to-severe ophthalmopathy, Clinical Activity Score at least 3, NOSPECS at least 4, under 3 months' duration. Out of over 7.5 ml of fresh peripheral blood came the PBMCs. This clonotype was found a few times. The antigen is unknown. Amplified TCR beta CDR3 regions came from RNA transcripts. A first-round RT-PCR of the TCR CDR3 used the HTBI primer set. Using its own MiXCR run on the multiplex PCR reads, TCRdb lists one record per CDR3 protein. The sample holds some 570,000 distinct CDR3 sequences, under 20% seen once. Study-level findings and limits: Most clonotypes expanded in the thyroid (above 0.001) were also present in blood. A median roughly six months before onset, the model predicted ophthalmopathy.

The CDR3 totals 14 residues. The J segment lost 5 bases and the V segment lost 3 bases, leaving 7 bases of the junction unmatched. CDR1 and CDR2 from the germline V gene are SGHRS and YFSETQ. What was sequenced was blood. The chain combines TRBV5-1 with TRBJ2-7, with 8 bases matching TRBD1. This sequence was found in a woman aged 18-29 years with Graves' ophthalmopathy. The CDR3 DNA reads as TGCGCCAGCAGCTCCACAGGGACAGGCGACGAGCAGTACTTC. This gives the protein CASSSTGTGDEQYF.